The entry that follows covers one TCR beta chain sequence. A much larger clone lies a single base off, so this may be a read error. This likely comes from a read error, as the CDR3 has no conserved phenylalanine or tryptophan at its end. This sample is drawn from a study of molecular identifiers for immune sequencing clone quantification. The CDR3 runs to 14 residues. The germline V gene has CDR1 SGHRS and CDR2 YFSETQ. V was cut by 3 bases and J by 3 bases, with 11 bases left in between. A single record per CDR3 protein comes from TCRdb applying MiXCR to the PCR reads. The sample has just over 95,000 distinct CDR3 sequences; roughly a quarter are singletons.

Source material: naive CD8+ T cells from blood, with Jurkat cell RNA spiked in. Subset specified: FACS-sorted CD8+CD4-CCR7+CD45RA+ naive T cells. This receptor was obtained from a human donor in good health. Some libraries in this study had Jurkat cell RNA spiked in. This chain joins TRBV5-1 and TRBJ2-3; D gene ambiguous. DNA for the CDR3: TGCGCCAGCAGCTCCAACTCAGGAACAGATACGCAGTATTCT. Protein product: CASSSNSGTDTQYS.